A selection of T cell receptor beta chains follows, all from one sample in a study of cytomegalovirus exposure and HLA in healthy donors. TCRdb keeps only in-frame clones here, not all; method: immunoSEQ multiplex PCR. The table lists under 100,000 clones, around 77% of them singletons. The sample taken for sequencing was PBMCs. Receptors were obtained from a man in his forties or fifties in good health and CMV-seronegative. CDR3s include the opening cysteine and the closing phenylalanine or tryptophan. D genes are given only for firm matches. Clone size is given for some rows only: seen once, a few or many times, or a class if the clone is expanded.

v_call: TRBV7-9; clone_size: once; j_call: TRBJ1-6; d_call: -; cdr3_length: 15; cdr3_aa: CASSLAEANNSPLHF; cdr3_nt: TGTGCCAGCAGCTTAGCCGAGGCGAACAATTCACCCCTCCACTTT
v_call: TRBV5-1; clone_size: -; j_call: TRBJ2-1; d_call: -; cdr3_length: 14; cdr3_aa: CASSNGGRYNEQFF; cdr3_nt: TGCGCCAGCAGCAACGGGGGGCGGTACAATGAGCAGTTCTTC
v_call: TRBV7-9; clone_size: few; j_call: TRBJ2-6; d_call: TRBD1; cdr3_length: 16; cdr3_aa: CASSRDSSSGANVLTF; cdr3_nt: TGTGCCAGCAGTAGGGACAGCTCCTCTGGGGCCAACGTCCTGACTTTC
v_call: TRBV14; clone_size: once; j_call: TRBJ2-4; d_call: TRBD2; cdr3_length: 15; cdr3_aa: CASSLGGGLENIQYF; cdr3_nt: TGTGCCAGCAGCCTCGGCGGGGGTTTGGAAAACATTCAGTACTTC
v_call: TRBV7-2; clone_size: -; j_call: TRBJ2-7; d_call: TRBD1; cdr3_length: 14; cdr3_aa: CASTRDRGTYEQYF; cdr3_nt: TGTGCCAGCACCCGGGACAGGGGGACCTACGAGCAGTACTTC
v_call: TRBV5-1; clone_size: -; j_call: TRBJ2-3; d_call: TRBD1; cdr3_length: 15; cdr3_aa: CASSSGQGWTDTQYF; cdr3_nt: TGCGCCAGCAGCAGTGGACAGGGGTGGACAGATACGCAGTATTTT
v_call: TRBV6-6; clone_size: -; j_call: TRBJ2-3; d_call: -; cdr3_length: 14; cdr3_aa: CASSYNQGSDTQYF; cdr3_nt: TGTGCCAGCAGTTACAATCAGGGGTCAGATACGCAGTATTTT
v_call: TRBV19; clone_size: -; j_call: TRBJ1-5; d_call: -; cdr3_length: 14; cdr3_aa: CASGGRSSNQPQHF; cdr3_nt: TGTGCCAGCGGAGGCAGGAGTAGCAATCAGCCCCAGCATTTT
v_call: TRBV5-1; clone_size: -; j_call: TRBJ1-3; d_call: -; cdr3_length: 16; cdr3_aa: CASSLNSGASGNTIYF; cdr3_nt: TGCGCCAGCAGCTTGAACTCAGGGGCAAGTGGAAACACCATATATTTT
v_call: TRBV10-1; clone_size: -; j_call: TRBJ1-1; d_call: -; cdr3_length: 12; cdr3_aa: CASSGDSTEAFF; cdr3_nt: TGCGCCAGCAGTGGTGACTCCACTGAAGCTTTCTTT
v_call: TRBV13; clone_size: -; j_call: TRBJ2-7; d_call: -; cdr3_length: 13; cdr3_aa: CASSAWGDPEQYF; cdr3_nt: TGTGCCAGCAGCGCATGGGGGGACCCCGAGCAGTACTTC
v_call: TRBV19; clone_size: -; j_call: TRBJ1-6; d_call: TRBD1; cdr3_length: 14; cdr3_aa: CASSRGQGNSPLHF; cdr3_nt: TGTGCCAGTAGTCGGGGACAGGGAAATTCACCCCTCCACTTT
v_call: TRBV7-8; clone_size: -; j_call: TRBJ2-2; d_call: -; cdr3_length: 16; cdr3_aa: CASTQSGGVYTGELFF; cdr3_nt: TGTGCCAGCACCCAATCTGGCGGGGTATACACCGGGGAGCTGTTTTTT
v_call: TRBV4-2; clone_size: -; j_call: TRBJ2-2; d_call: -; cdr3_length: 15; cdr3_aa: CASSQDGTNTGELFF; cdr3_nt: TGTGCCAGCAGCCAAGATGGGACTAACACCGGGGAGCTGTTTTTT
v_call: TRBV18; clone_size: -; j_call: TRBJ1-5; d_call: -; cdr3_length: 16; cdr3_aa: CASSLFQGGSQGPQHF; cdr3_nt: TGTGCCAGCTCACTCTTTCAAGGGGGTTCCCAGGGGCCCCAGCATTTT
v_call: TRBV2; clone_size: -; j_call: TRBJ1-2; d_call: -; cdr3_length: 11; cdr3_aa: CASSLEFGYTF; cdr3_nt: TGTGCCAGCAGTTTAGAATTCGGCTACACCTTC
v_call: TRBV4-3; clone_size: -; j_call: TRBJ2-7; d_call: TRBD1; cdr3_length: 15; cdr3_aa: CASSQDRQGGFEQYF; cdr3_nt: TGCGCCAGCAGCCAAGATCGACAGGGGGGATTTGAGCAGTACTTC
v_call: TRBV11-2; clone_size: once; j_call: TRBJ2-7; d_call: -; cdr3_length: 14; cdr3_aa: CASSVGGGAYEQYF; cdr3_nt: TGTGCCAGCAGCGTAGGGGGAGGTGCCTACGAGCAGTACTTC
v_call: TRBV13; clone_size: -; j_call: TRBJ1-1; d_call: -; cdr3_length: 13; cdr3_aa: CASNMYMNTEAFF; cdr3_nt: TGTGCCAGCAACATGTACATGAACACTGAAGCTTTCTTT
v_call: TRBV11-3; clone_size: -; j_call: TRBJ2-3; d_call: -; cdr3_length: 14; cdr3_aa: CASSRDREADTQYF; cdr3_nt: TGTGCCAGCAGCCGCGACAGGGAGGCAGATACGCAGTATTTT
v_call: TRBV7-9; clone_size: -; j_call: TRBJ1-1; d_call: TRBD1; cdr3_length: 18; cdr3_aa: CASSYPWGQGAMNTEAFF; cdr3_nt: TGTGCCAGCAGCTACCCCTGGGGGCAGGGGGCAATGAACACTGAAGCTTTCTTT
v_call: TRBV27; clone_size: once; j_call: TRBJ2-5; d_call: TRBD1; cdr3_length: 17; cdr3_aa: CASRGNRGPGVQETQYF; cdr3_nt: TGTGCCAGCCGGGGGAACAGGGGGCCGGGCGTACAAGAGACCCAGTACTTC
v_call: TRBV30; clone_size: -; j_call: TRBJ1-2; d_call: TRBD1; cdr3_length: 11; cdr3_aa: CAWGTGSGYTF; cdr3_nt: TGTGCCTGGGGGACAGGGAGCGGCTACACCTTC
v_call: TRBV5-1; clone_size: -; j_call: TRBJ1-3; d_call: TRBD1; cdr3_length: 15; cdr3_aa: CASRGQGNSGNTIYF; cdr3_nt: TGCGCCAGCAGAGGACAGGGAAACTCTGGAAACACCATATATTTT
v_call: TRBV7-9; clone_size: -; j_call: TRBJ2-1; d_call: -; cdr3_length: 15; cdr3_aa: CASSPGERAGNEQFF; cdr3_nt: TGTGCCAGCAGCCCCGGGGAGAGGGCGGGTAATGAGCAGTTCTTC
v_call: TRBV5-5; clone_size: -; j_call: TRBJ1-2; d_call: TRBD1; cdr3_length: 14; cdr3_aa: CASSLGDRPYGYTF; cdr3_nt: TGTGCCAGCAGCTTGGGGGACAGGCCCTATGGCTACACCTTC
v_call: TRBV18; clone_size: -; j_call: TRBJ2-3; d_call: TRBD1; cdr3_length: 15; cdr3_aa: CASSPGQGDTDTQYF; cdr3_nt: TGTGCCAGCTCACCGGGACAGGGAGACACAGATACGCAGTATTTT
v_call: TRBV9; clone_size: -; j_call: TRBJ2-2; d_call: TRBD1; cdr3_length: 14; cdr3_aa: CASSVGGGKRELFF; cdr3_nt: TGTGCCAGCAGCGTAGGAGGGGGCAAGAGGGAGCTGTTTTTT
v_call: TRBV14; clone_size: few; j_call: TRBJ2-2; d_call: -; cdr3_length: 12; cdr3_aa: CASSPFTGELFF; cdr3_nt: TGTGCCAGCAGCCCTTTCACCGGGGAGCTGTTTTTT
v_call: TRBV7-2; clone_size: -; j_call: TRBJ2-3; d_call: TRBD2; cdr3_length: 16; cdr3_aa: CASSPWGRGGQDTQYF; cdr3_nt: TGTGCCAGCAGCCCTTGGGGGCGGGGGGGCCAGGATACGCAGTATTTT
v_call: TRBV11-3; clone_size: -; j_call: TRBJ2-2; d_call: -; cdr3_length: 14; cdr3_aa: CASSFGSNTGELFF; cdr3_nt: TGTGCCAGCAGCTTCGGGTCGAACACCGGGGAGCTGTTTTTT
v_call: TRBV5-1; clone_size: -; j_call: TRBJ1-4; d_call: TRBD1; cdr3_length: 15; cdr3_aa: CASSVGTAKGQKLFF; cdr3_nt: TGCGCCAGCAGCGTGGGGACAGCCAAGGGGCAAAAACTGTTTTTT
v_call: TRBV19; clone_size: once; j_call: TRBJ2-3; d_call: TRBD2; cdr3_length: 14; cdr3_aa: CATRLAVSTDTQYF; cdr3_nt: TGTGCCACACGACTAGCGGTGAGCACAGATACGCAGTATTTT
v_call: TRBV27; clone_size: -; j_call: TRBJ2-5; d_call: TRBD2; cdr3_length: 15; cdr3_aa: CASSYLAENQETQYF; cdr3_nt: TGTGCCAGCAGTTACCTAGCGGAGAACCAAGAGACCCAGTACTTC
v_call: TRBV15; clone_size: -; j_call: TRBJ1-5; d_call: -; cdr3_length: 13; cdr3_aa: CATSTGGPQPQHF; cdr3_nt: TGTGCCACCAGCACGGGGGGGCCTCAGCCCCAGCATTTT
v_call: TRBV19; clone_size: -; j_call: TRBJ1-2; d_call: TRBD1; cdr3_length: 14; cdr3_aa: CATRQGLHSGGYTF; cdr3_nt: TGTGCCACCCGACAGGGCTTACACTCGGGGGGCTACACCTTC
v_call: TRBV5-6; clone_size: many; j_call: TRBJ2-1; d_call: TRBD2; cdr3_length: 15; cdr3_aa: CASIGLAGEYNEQFF; cdr3_nt: TGTGCCAGCATCGGACTAGCGGGGGAATACAATGAGCAGTTCTTC
v_call: TRBV5-4; clone_size: -; j_call: TRBJ2-2; d_call: TRBD2; cdr3_length: 16; cdr3_aa: CASSFIAGGNTGELFF; cdr3_nt: TGTGCCAGCAGCTTTATCGCGGGGGGAAACACCGGGGAGCTGTTTTTT
v_call: TRBV11-3; clone_size: -; j_call: TRBJ2-7; d_call: TRBD1; cdr3_length: 16; cdr3_aa: CASSKKTGTGTNEQYF; cdr3_nt: TGTGCCAGCAGCAAGAAAACCGGGACAGGGACCAACGAGCAGTACTTC
v_call: TRBV5-1; clone_size: few; j_call: TRBJ1-1; d_call: TRBD1; cdr3_length: 15; cdr3_aa: CASSDGTGRLSEAFF; cdr3_nt: TGCGCCAGCAGCGACGGGACAGGGCGTCTCTCTGAAGCTTTCTTT
v_call: TRBV5-4; clone_size: few; j_call: TRBJ2-7; d_call: TRBD1; cdr3_length: 13; cdr3_aa: CATRQGYGNEQYF; cdr3_nt: TGTGCCACCCGACAGGGCTACGGCAACGAGCAGTACTTC
v_call: TRBV2; clone_size: -; j_call: TRBJ1-5; d_call: TRBD1; cdr3_length: 13; cdr3_aa: CASKGQGNQPQHF; cdr3_nt: TGTGCCAGCAAGGGACAGGGCAATCAGCCCCAGCATTTT
v_call: TRBV11-1; clone_size: -; j_call: TRBJ2-1; d_call: -; cdr3_length: 15; cdr3_aa: CASSLGQGREYEQFF; cdr3_nt: TGTGCCAGCAGCCTAGGGCAGGGGAGGGAGTATGAGCAGTTCTTC
v_call: TRBV15; clone_size: -; j_call: TRBJ2-1; d_call: TRBD2; cdr3_length: 14; cdr3_aa: CATGRGPVDNEQFF; cdr3_nt: TGTGCCACCGGGAGGGGCCCCGTTGACAATGAGCAGTTCTTC
v_call: TRBV7-3; clone_size: few; j_call: TRBJ1-1; d_call: -; cdr3_length: 16; cdr3_aa: CASSLLGRGFGTEAFF; cdr3_nt: TGTGCCAGCAGCTTACTCGGCAGAGGCTTCGGGACTGAAGCTTTCTTT
v_call: TRBV19; clone_size: few; j_call: TRBJ2-2; d_call: TRBD2; cdr3_length: 16; cdr3_aa: CASSIAGVSNTGELFF; cdr3_nt: TGTGCCAGTAGTATTGCGGGGGTTTCGAACACCGGGGAGCTGTTTTTT
v_call: TRBV5-1; clone_size: -; j_call: TRBJ1-5; d_call: TRBD1; cdr3_length: 15; cdr3_aa: CASSLGGQGGQPQHF; cdr3_nt: TGCGCCAGCAGCTTGGGGGGACAGGGAGGGCAGCCCCAGCATTTT
v_call: TRBV30; clone_size: -; j_call: TRBJ2-1; d_call: TRBD2; cdr3_length: 14; cdr3_aa: CAWRSKRGGDEQFF; cdr3_nt: TGTGCCTGGAGAAGTAAGCGGGGGGGGGATGAGCAGTTCTTC